This record concerns one T cell receptor beta chain sequence. This record belongs to a study of blood T cell repertoires in COVID-19. Study-wide background: Spain, Italy and the United States supplied samples that represented acute and convalescent COVID-19. Nucleic acid was either cDNA or gDNA, and it came from T cells, B-cell-depleted T cells, or PBMCs.

The Seattle patients, enrolled during active infection, were followed longitudinally. How the authors handled the data: Cell counts per sample came from amplifying reference gene primers. This table comes from immunoSEQ multiplex PCR, and its TCRdb copy is limited to in-frame clones, with some not included. The V and J calls and clone size are taken from that table; D and trimming were inferred from the DNA. Among around 300,000 clones listed, around 91% were seen once. This sequence was found in a woman aged 40-49 years with COVID-19, enrolled during active disease. Sequenced material: peripheral blood.

For the CDR3, the DNA is TGTGCCAGCAGCTTTGGACAGAATAATTCACCCCTCCACTTT. This encodes CASSFGQNNSPLHF. The chain links TRBV13 to TRBJ1-6; TRBD1 is a possible D gene (6 bases). V was clipped by 3 bases and J by 5 bases, with 8 bases between them. CDR1 and CDR2 from the germline V gene are PRHDT and FYEKMQ (reference sequence). There are 14 residues in the CDR3.